A selection of T cell receptor beta chains follows, all from one sample in a study of cytomegalovirus exposure and HLA in healthy donors. Libraries were prepared by immunoSEQ multiplex PCR; TCRdb keeps only in-frame clonotypes and omits some of them. The sample comprises about 67,000 clones, about 70% of which are singletons, and approximately 2% rests with the top ten. Input material: PBMCs. These receptors all come from a woman aged 30 to 39 in good health and CMV-seronegative. Each CDR3 is given with its conserved first and last residue. D genes are given only for firm matches. Where a row states a size, it is once, few, many or the class of an expanded clone; other rows omit it.

clone_size,v_call,j_call,d_call,cdr3_aa,cdr3_nt
few,TRBV5-8,TRBJ2-3,TRBD2,CASSLGTSGQSTDTQYF,TGTGCCAGCAGCTTGGGGACTAGCGGGCAGAGCACAGATACGCAGTATTTT
NA,TRBV2,TRBJ2-3,TRBD1,CASTRKGQGAKDTQYF,TGTGCCAGCACTAGGAAAGGGCAGGGGGCGAAAGATACGCAGTATTTT
NA,TRBV28,TRBJ1-6,NA,CASSLTGSYNSPLHF,TGTGCCAGCAGTTTAACAGGGTCCTATAATTCACCCCTCCACTTT
NA,TRBV6-1,TRBJ2-7,NA,CASSSRDNLYEQYF,TGTGCCAGCAGTTCCCGGGACAACCTCTACGAGCAGTACTTC
NA,TRBV2,TRBJ2-2,NA,CASSEDSQGFGELFF,TGTGCCAGCAGTGAAGACTCGCAGGGGTTCGGGGAGCTGTTTTTT
NA,TRBV2,TRBJ1-2,TRBD1,CASMRQGYGYTF,TGTGCCAGCATGCGACAGGGGTATGGCTACACCTTC
NA,TRBV4-2,TRBJ1-1,TRBD1,CASSQLQGSDTEAFF,TGTGCCAGCAGCCAATTACAGGGGAGTGACACTGAAGCTTTCTTT
NA,TRBV19,TRBJ1-2,TRBD1,CATKVQGEWGYTF,TGTGCCACCAAGGTCCAGGGGGAATGGGGCTACACCTTC
few,TRBV6-5,TRBJ2-7,TRBD1,CASTRTGGYEQYF,TGTGCCAGCACCAGGACAGGGGGCTACGAGCAGTACTTC
NA,TRBV7-6,TRBJ1-2,NA,CASSPNVNYGYTF,TGTGCCAGCAGCCCTAACGTAAACTATGGCTACACCTTC